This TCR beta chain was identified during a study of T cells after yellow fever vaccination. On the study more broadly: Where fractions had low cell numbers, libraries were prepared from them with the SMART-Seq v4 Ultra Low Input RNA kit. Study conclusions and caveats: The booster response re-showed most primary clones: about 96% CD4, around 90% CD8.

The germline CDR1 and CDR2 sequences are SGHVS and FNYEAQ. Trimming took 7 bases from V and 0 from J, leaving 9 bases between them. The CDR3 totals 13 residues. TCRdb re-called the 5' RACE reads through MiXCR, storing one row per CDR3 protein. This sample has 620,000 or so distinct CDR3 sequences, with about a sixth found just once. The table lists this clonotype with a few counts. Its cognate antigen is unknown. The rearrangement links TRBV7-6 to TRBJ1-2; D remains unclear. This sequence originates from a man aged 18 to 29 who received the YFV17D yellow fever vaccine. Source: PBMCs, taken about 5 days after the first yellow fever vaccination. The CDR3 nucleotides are TGTGCCAGCATACACCTCACTAACTATGGCTACACCTTC. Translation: CASIHLTNYGYTF. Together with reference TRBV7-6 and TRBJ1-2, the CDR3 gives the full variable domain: GAGVSQSPRYKVTKRGQDVALRCDPISGHVSLYWYRQALGQGPEFLTYFNYEAQQDKSGLPNDRFSAERPEGSISTLTIQRTEQRDSAMYRCASIHLTNYGYTFGSGTRLTVV.